Here is one T cell receptor (beta chain) with its context. This CDR3 spans 10 amino acids. Germline V lookup: CDR1 SQVTM, CDR2 ANQGSEA. V was cut by 4 bases and J by 5 bases, with 5 bases left in between. The RNA, about 0.45 to 1 ug, was put through reverse transcription using random hexamers. TCR beta CDR3 was amplified by immunoSEQ multiplex PCR. This amplification extended across 54 Vbeta and 13 Jbeta segments. TCRdb fed the immunoSEQ multiplex PCR reads into MiXCR, producing one record per CDR3 protein. Of 130,000 or so distinct CDR3 sequences listed, roughly 94% are singletons. This sample was taken from a study of CD8 T cells in Susac syndrome. It was negative isolation that provided the CD8+ and CD4+ T cells, whereas TEMRA cells were enriched by FACS.

This clonotype was sampled from a human donor with Susac syndrome. Sequenced input: CD8+ T cells from PBMCs. The chain recombines TRBV29-1 with TRBJ2-5; no reliable D call. CDR3 in DNA: TGCAGCGTTGTATGGGAGACCCAGTACTTC. Translation: CSVVWETQYF.